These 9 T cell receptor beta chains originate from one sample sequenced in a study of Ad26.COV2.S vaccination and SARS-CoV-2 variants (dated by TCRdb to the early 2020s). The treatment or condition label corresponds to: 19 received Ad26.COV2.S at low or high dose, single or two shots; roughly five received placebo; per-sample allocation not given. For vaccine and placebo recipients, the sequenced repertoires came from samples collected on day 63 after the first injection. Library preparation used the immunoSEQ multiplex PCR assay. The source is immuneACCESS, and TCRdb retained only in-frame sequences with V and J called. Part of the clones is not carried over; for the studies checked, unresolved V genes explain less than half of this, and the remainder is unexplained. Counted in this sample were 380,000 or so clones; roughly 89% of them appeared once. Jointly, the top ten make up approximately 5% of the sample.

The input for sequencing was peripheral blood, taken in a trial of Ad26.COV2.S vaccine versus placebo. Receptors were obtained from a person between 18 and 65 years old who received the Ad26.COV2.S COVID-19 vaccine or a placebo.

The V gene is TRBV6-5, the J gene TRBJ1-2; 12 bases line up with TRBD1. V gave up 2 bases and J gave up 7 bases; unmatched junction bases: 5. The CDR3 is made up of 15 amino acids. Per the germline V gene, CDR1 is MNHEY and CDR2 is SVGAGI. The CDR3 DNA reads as TGTGCCAGCAGTTACATGGGACAGGGGGCGGGTGGCTACACCTTC. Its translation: CASSYMGQGAGGYTF.

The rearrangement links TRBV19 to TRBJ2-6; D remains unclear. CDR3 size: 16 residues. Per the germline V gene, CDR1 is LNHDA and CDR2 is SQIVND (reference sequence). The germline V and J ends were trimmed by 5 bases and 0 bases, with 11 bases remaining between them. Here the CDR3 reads CASSGSLLSGANVLTF. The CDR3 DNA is TGTGCCAGTAGTGGTTCCCTTCTCTCTGGGGCCAACGTCCTGACTTTC. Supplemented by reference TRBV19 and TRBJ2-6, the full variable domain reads DGGITQSPKYLFRKEGQNVTLSCEQNLNHDAMYWYRQDPGQGLRLIYYSQIVNDFQKGDIAEGYSVSREKKESFPLTVTSAQKNPTAFYLCASSGSLLSGANVLTFGAGSRLTVL.

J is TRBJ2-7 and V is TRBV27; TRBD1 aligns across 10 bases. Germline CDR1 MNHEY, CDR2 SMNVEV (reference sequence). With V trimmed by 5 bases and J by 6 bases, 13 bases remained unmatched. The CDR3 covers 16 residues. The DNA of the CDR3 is TGTGCCAGCAGTCCTAACAAAGGGACAGGGGTTGGCGAGCAGTACTTC. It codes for CASSPNKGTGVGEQYF.

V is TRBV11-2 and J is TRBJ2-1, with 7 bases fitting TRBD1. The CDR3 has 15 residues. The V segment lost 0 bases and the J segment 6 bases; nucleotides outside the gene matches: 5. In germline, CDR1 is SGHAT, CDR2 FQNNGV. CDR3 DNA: TGTGCCAGCAGCTTAGATCAAGGGGGCTTCAATGAGCAGTTCTTC. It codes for CASSLDQGGFNEQFF.

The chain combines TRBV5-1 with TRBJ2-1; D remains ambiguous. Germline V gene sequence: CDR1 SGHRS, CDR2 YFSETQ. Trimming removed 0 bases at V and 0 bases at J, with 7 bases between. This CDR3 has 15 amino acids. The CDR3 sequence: CASSLGTVSYNEQFF. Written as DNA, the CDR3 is TGCGCCAGCAGCTTGGGTACCGTCTCCTACAATGAGCAGTTCTTC.

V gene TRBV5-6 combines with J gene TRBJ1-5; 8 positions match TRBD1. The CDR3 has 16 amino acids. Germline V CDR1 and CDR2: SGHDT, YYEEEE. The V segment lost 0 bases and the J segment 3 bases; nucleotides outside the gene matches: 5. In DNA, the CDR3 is TGTGCCAGCAGCTTGGCAGGGGGCCTCTACAATCAGCCCCAGCATTTT. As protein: CASSLAGGLYNQPQHF.

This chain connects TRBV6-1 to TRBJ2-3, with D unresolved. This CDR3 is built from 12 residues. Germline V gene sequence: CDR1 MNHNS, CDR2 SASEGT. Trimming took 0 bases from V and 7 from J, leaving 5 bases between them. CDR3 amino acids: CASSEASHTQYF. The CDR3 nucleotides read TGTGCCAGCAGTGAAGCGAGCCATACGCAGTATTTT.

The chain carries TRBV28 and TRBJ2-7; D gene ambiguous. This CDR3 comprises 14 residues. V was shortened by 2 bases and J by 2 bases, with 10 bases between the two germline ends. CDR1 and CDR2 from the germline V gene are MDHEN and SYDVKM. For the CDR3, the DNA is TGTGCCAGCAGTTTAGGGCCGGAACCCTACGAGCAGTACTTC. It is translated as CASSLGPEPYEQYF.

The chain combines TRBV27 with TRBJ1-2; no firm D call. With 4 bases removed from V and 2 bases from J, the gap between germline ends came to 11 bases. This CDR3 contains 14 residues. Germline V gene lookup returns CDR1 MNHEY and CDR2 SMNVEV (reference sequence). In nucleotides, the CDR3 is TGTGCCAGCAGTTCGGCCGGACGGAACTATGGCTACACCTTC. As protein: CASSSAGRNYGYTF.